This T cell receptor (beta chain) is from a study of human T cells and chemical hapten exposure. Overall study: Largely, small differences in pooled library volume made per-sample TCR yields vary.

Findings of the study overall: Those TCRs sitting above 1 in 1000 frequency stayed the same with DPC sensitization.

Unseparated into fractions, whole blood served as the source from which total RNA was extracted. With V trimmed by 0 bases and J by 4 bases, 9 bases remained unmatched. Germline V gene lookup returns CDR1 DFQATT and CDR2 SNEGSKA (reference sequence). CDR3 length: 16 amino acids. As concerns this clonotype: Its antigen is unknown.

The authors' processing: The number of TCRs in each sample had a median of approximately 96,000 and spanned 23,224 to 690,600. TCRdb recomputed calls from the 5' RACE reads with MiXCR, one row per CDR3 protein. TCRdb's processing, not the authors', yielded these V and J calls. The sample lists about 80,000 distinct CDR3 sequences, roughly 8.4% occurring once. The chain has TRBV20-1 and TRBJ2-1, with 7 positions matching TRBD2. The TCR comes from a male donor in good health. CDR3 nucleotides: TGCAGTGCTAGAGATCAGGGAGGGAGTCTATACAATGAGCAGTTCTTC. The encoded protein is CSARDQGGSLYNEQFF.